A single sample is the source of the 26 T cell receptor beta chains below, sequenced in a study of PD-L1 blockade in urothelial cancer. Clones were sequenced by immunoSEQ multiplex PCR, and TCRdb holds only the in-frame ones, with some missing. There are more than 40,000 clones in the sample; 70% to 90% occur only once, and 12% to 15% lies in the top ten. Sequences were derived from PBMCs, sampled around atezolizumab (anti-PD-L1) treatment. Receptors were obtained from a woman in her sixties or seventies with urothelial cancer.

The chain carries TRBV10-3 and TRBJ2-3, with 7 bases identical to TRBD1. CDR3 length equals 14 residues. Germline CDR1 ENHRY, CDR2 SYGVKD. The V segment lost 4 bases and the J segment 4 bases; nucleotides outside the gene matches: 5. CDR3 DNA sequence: TGTGCCATCAGTGGAGCAGGGGGAGCAGATACGCAGTATTTT. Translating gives CAISGAGGADTQYF.

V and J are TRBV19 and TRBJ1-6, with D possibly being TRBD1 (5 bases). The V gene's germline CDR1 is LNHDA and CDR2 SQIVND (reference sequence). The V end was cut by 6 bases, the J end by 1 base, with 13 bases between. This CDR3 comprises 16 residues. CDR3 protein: CASRGVGGSYNSPLHF. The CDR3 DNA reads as TGTGCCAGTAGAGGGGTCGGTGGGTCCTATAATTCACCCCTCCACTTT. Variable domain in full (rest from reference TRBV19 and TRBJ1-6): DGGITQSPKYLFRKEGQNVTLSCEQNLNHDAMYWYRQDPGQGLRLIYYSQIVNDFQKGDIAEGYSVSREKKESFPLTVTSAQKNPTAFYLCASRGVGGSYNSPLHFGNGTRLTVT.

The CDR3 loop reads CASSFQLGAYGYTF. DNA for the CDR3: TGTGCCAGCAGTTTCCAGCTAGGGGCCTATGGCTACACCTTC. The chain is built from TRBV6-6 and TRBJ1-2; tentative D call: TRBD1 (5 bases). The germline V gene has CDR1 MNHNY and CDR2 SVGAGI (reference sequence). The CDR3 runs to 14 residues. V was trimmed by 4 bases and J by 4 bases, leaving 13 bases between them.

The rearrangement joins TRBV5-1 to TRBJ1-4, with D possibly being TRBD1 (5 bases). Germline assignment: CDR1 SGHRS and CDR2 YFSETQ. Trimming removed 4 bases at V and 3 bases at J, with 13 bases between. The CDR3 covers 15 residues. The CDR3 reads CASSAVDSSNEKLFF. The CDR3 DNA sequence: TGCGCCAGCAGCGCCGTAGACAGTTCTAATGAAAAACTGTTTTTT.

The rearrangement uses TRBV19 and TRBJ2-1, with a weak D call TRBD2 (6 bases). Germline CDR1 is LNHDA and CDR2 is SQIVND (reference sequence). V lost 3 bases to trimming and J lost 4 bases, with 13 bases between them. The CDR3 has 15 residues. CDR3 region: CASSIPSGLYNEQFF. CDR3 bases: TGTGCCAGTAGTATCCCCAGCGGGTTGTACAATGAGCAGTTCTTC. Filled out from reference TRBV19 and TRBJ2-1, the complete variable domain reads DGGITQSPKYLFRKEGQNVTLSCEQNLNHDAMYWYRQDPGQGLRLIYYSQIVNDFQKGDIAEGYSVSREKKESFPLTVTSAQKNPTAFYLCASSIPSGLYNEQFFGPGTRLTVL.

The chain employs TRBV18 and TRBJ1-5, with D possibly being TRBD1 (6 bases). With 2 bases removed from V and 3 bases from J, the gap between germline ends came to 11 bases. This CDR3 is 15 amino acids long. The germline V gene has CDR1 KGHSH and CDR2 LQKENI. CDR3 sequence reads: CASSPVGGANQPQHF. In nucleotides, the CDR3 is TGTGCCAGCTCACCAGTTGGGGGCGCCAATCAGCCCCAGCATTTT. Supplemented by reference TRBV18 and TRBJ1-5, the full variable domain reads NAGVMQNPRHLVRRRGQEARLRCSPMKGHSHVYWYRQLPEEGLKFMVYLQKENIIDESGMPKERFSAEFPKEGPSILRIQQVVRGDSAAYFCASSPVGGANQPQHFGDGTRLSIL.

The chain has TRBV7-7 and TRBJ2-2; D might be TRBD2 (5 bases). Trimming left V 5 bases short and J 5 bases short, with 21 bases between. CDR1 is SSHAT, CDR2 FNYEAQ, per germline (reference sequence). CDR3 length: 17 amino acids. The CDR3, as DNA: TGTGCCAGCAGCCCCCTCCCCGGGCGGGTTGGGACCGGGGAGCTGTTTTTT. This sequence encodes CASSPLPGRVGTGELFF.

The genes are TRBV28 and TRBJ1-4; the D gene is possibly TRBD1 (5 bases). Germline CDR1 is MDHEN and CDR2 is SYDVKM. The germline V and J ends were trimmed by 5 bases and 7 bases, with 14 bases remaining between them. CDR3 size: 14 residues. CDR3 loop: CASSPGGWGEKLFF. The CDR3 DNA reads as TGTGCCAGCAGTCCCGGGGGTTGGGGTGAAAAACTGTTTTTT.

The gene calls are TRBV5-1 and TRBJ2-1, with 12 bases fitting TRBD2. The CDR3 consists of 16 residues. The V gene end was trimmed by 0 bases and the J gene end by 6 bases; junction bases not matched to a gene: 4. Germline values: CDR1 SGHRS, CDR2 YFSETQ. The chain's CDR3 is CASSLGGGLAGNEQFF. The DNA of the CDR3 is TGCGCCAGCAGCTTGGGGGGGGGACTAGCGGGCAATGAGCAGTTCTTC.

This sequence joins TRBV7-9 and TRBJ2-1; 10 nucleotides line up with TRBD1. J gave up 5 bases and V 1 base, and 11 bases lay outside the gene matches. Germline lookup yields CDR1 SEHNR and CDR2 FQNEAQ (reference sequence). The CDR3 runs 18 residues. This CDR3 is CASSLEFPRQGADNEQFF. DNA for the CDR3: TGTGCCAGCAGCTTAGAATTCCCCAGACAGGGGGCGGACAATGAGCAGTTCTTC. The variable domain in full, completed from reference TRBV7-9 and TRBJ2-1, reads DTGVSQNPRHKITKRGQNVTFRCDPISEHNRLYWYRQTLGQGPEFLTYFQNEAQLEKSRLLSDRFSAERPKGSFSTLEIQRTEQGDSAMYLCASSLEFPRQGADNEQFFGPGTRLTVL.

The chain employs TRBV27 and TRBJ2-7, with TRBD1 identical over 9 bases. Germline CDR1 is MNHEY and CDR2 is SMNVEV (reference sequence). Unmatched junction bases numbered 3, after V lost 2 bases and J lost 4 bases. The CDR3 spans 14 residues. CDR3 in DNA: TGTGCCAGCAGTTTAGGCGGACAGGGGTACGAGCAGTACTTC. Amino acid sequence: CASSLGGQGYEQYF.

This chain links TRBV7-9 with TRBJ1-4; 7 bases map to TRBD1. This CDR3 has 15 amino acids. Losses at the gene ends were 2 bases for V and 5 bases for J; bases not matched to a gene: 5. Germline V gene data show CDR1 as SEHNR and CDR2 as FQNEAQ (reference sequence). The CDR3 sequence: CASSLQTGKNEKLFF. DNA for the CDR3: TGTGCCAGCAGCTTACAGACAGGGAAGAATGAAAAACTGTTTTTT.

CDR3 nucleotide sequence: TGTGCCAGCAGCTTTCAGGGGGAAGATAACTATGGCTACACCTTC. Translating it yields CASSFQGEDNYGYTF. The chain carries TRBV7-2 and TRBJ1-2, with 7 bases lining up with TRBD1. V gave up 3 bases and J gave up 1 base; unmatched junction bases: 5. Germline V gives CDR1 SGHTA, CDR2 FQGNSA. This CDR3 region has 15 residues.

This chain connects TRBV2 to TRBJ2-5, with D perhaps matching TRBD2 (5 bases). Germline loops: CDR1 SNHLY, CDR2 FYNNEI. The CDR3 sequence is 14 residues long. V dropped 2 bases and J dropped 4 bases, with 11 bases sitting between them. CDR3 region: CASSETRIVETQYF. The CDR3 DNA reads TGTGCCAGCAGTGAAACTAGGATAGTAGAGACCCAGTACTTC.

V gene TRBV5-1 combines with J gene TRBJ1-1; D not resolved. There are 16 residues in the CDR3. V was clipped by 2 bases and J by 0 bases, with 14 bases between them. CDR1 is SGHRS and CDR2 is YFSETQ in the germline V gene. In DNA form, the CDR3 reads TGCGCCAGCAGCTTTGGGAGGACGCCTATGAACACTGAAGCTTTCTTT. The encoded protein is CASSFGRTPMNTEAFF. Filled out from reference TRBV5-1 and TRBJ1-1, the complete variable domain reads KAGVTQTPRYLIKTRGQQVTLSCSPISGHRSVSWYQQTPGQGLQFLFEYFSETQRNKGNFPGRFSGRQFSNSRSEMNVSTLELGDSALYLCASSFGRTPMNTEAFFGQGTRLTVV.

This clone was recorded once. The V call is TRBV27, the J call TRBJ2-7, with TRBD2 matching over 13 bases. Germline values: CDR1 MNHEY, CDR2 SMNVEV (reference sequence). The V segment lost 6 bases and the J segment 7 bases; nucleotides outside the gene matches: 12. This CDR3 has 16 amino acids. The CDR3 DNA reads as TGTGCCAGCAGCAGACTAGCGGGAGGCGTTCTGGGGGAGCAGTACTTC. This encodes CASSRLAGGVLGEQYF.

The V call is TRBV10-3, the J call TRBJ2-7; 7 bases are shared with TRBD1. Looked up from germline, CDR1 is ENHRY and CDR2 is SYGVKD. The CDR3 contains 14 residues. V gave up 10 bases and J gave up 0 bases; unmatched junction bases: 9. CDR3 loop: CATTDRASSYEQYF. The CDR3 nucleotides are TGTGCCACCACTGACAGGGCGAGCTCCTACGAGCAGTACTTC.

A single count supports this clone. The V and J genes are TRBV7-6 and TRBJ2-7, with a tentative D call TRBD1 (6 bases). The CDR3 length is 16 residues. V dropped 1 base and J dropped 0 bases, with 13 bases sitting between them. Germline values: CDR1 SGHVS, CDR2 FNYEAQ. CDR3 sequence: CASSLESQGTSYEQYF. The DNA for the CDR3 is TGTGCCAGCAGCTTAGAGTCCCAGGGGACCTCCTACGAGCAGTACTTC.

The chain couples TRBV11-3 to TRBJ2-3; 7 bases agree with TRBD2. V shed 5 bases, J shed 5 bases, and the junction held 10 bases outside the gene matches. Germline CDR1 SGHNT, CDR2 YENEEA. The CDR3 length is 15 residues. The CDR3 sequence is CASSPRRGDLDTQYF. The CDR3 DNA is TGTGCCAGCAGCCCCCGACGGGGGGATCTAGATACGCAGTATTTT. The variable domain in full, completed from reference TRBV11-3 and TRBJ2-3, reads EAGVVQSPRYKIIEKKQPVAFWCNPISGHNTLYWYLQNLGQGPELLIRYENEEAVDDSQLPKDRFSAERLKGVDSTLKIQPAELGDSAVYLCASSPRRGDLDTQYFGPGTRLTVL.

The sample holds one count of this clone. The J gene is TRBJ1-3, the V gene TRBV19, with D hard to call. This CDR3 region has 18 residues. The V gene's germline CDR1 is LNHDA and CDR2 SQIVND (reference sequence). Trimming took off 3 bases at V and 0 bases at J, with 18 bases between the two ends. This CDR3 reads CASSISPLASVSGNTIYF. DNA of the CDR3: TGTGCCAGTAGTATCTCACCTCTGGCCTCTGTCTCTGGAAACACCATATATTTT.

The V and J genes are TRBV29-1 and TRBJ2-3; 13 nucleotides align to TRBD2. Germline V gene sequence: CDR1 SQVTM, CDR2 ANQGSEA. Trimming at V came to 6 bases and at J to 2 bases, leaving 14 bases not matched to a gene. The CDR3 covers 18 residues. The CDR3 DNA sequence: TGCAGCGTGAGAGAACTAGCGGGAGGGCCTTCTCTCACAGATACGCAGTATTTT. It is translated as CSVRELAGGPSLTDTQYF.

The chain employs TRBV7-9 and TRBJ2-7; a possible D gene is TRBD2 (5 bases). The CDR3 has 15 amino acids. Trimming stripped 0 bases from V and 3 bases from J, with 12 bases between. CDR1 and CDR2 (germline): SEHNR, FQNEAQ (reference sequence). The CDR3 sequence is CASSLAGVRDYEQYF. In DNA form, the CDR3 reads TGTGCCAGCAGCTTAGCGGGTGTACGGGACTACGAGCAGTACTTC.

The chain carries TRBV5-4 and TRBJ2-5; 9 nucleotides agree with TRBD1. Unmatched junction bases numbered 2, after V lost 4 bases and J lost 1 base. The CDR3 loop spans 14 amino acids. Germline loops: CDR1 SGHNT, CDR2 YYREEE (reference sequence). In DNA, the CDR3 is TGTGCCAGCAGCACGACAGGGGGCCAAGAGACCCAGTACTTC. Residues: CASSTTGGQETQYF.

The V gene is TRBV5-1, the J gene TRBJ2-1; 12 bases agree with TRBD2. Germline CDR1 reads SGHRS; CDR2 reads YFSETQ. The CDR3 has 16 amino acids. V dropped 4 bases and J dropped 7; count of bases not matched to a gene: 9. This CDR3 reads CASSLWTSGMVNEQFF. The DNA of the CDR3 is TGCGCCAGCAGCCTGTGGACTAGCGGGATGGTTAATGAGCAGTTCTTC. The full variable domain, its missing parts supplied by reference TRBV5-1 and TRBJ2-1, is KAGVTQTPRYLIKTRGQQVTLSCSPISGHRSVSWYQQTPGQGLQFLFEYFSETQRNKGNFPGRFSGRQFSNSRSEMNVSTLELGDSALYLCASSLWTSGMVNEQFFGPGTRLTVL.

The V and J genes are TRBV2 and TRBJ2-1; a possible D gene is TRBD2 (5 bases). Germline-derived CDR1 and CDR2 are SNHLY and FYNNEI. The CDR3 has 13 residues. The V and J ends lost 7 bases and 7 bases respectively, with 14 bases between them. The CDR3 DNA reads TGTGCCAGCACCCAGCCAGGAGGAAATGAGCAGTTCTTC. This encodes CASTQPGGNEQFF.

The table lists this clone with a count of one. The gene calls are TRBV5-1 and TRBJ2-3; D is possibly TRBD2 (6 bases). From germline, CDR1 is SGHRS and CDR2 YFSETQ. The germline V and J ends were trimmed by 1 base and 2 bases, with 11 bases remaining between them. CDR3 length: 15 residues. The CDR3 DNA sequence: TGCGCCAGCAGCTTGATGAGCGGGCCCACAGATACGCAGTATTTT. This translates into CASSLMSGPTDTQYF.